The rows below give T cell receptor beta chains drawn from one sample of a study of blood T cell repertoires in COVID-19. TCRdb's table, derived via immunoSEQ multiplex PCR, lists solely in-frame clones and lacks some. Of 150,000 to 200,000 clones listed, around nine tenths are singletons. Specimen: peripheral blood. The receptors shown here come from a man aged 50 to 60 with acute or convalescent COVID-19. Each CDR3 is given with its conserved first and last residue. The D gene is left open where the match is weak. The size field is filled for only some rows; it gives once, few, many or a size class.

CDR3nt: TGCAGCGTTGTATTCCGGGCAGGGACCTACAATGAGCAGTTCTTC
CDR3aa: CSVVFRAGTYNEQFF
j_gene: TRBJ2-1
abundance: .
d_gene: .
v_gene: TRBV29-1
len: 15

CDR3nt: TGCAGCGTTGAGTCGGTATTTGAGACCCAGTACTTC
CDR3aa: CSVESVFETQYF
j_gene: TRBJ2-5
abundance: .
d_gene: .
v_gene: TRBV29-1
len: 12

CDR3nt: TGTGCCAGCAGTGCGGGGGGTTCCTACGAGCAGTACTTC
CDR3aa: CASSAGGSYEQYF
j_gene: TRBJ2-7
abundance: .
d_gene: TRBD2
v_gene: TRBV28
len: 13

CDR3nt: TGTGCCAGCAGTTACGGCCGGGGGGAAGAGACCCAGTACTTC
CDR3aa: CASSYGRGEETQYF
j_gene: TRBJ2-5
abundance: .
d_gene: TRBD2
v_gene: TRBV6-6
len: 14

CDR3nt: TGTGCCAGCAGCACCCCGGGACACCCTCTCATGAACACTGAAGCTTTCTTT
CDR3aa: CASSTPGHPLMNTEAFF
j_gene: TRBJ1-1
abundance: .
d_gene: .
v_gene: TRBV21-1
len: 17

CDR3nt: TGTGCCAGCTCACCACGCACAGGTTTACCAATAGCCAAAAACATTCAGTACTTC
CDR3aa: CASSPRTGLPIAKNIQYF
j_gene: TRBJ2-4
abundance: .
d_gene: .
v_gene: TRBV18
len: 18

CDR3nt: TGCGCCAGCAGCTTTTTGGGCCAGGGGGCGAACACTGAAGCTTTCTTT
CDR3aa: CASSFLGQGANTEAFF
j_gene: TRBJ1-1
abundance: .
d_gene: TRBD1
v_gene: TRBV5-1
len: 16

CDR3nt: TGTGCCAGCAGTTTAAGGGGGGGCAGTAATTCACCCCTCCACTTT
CDR3aa: CASSLRGGSNSPLHF
j_gene: TRBJ1-6
abundance: .
d_gene: .
v_gene: TRBV28
len: 15

CDR3nt: TGTGCCAGCAGTCAGGAGACCCAGTACTTC
CDR3aa: CASSQETQYF
j_gene: TRBJ2-5
abundance: .
d_gene: .
v_gene: TRBV28
len: 10

CDR3nt: TGTGCCAGCAGTTTGGACAGGGTGCGCGCTTTCTTT
CDR3aa: CASSLDRVRAFF
j_gene: TRBJ1-1
abundance: .
d_gene: TRBD1
v_gene: TRBV12-3/TRBV12-4
len: 12

CDR3nt: TGCGCCAGCAGCCAAGGAGTAGAGCAGTTCTTC
CDR3aa: CASSQGVEQFF
j_gene: TRBJ2-1
abundance: .
d_gene: .
v_gene: TRBV4-1
len: 11

CDR3nt: TGTGCCAGCAGCTTAGCGGGGGGGCTGAGCTATGGCTACACCTTC
CDR3aa: CASSLAGGLSYGYTF
j_gene: TRBJ1-2
abundance: .
d_gene: .
v_gene: TRBV7-6
len: 15

CDR3nt: TGTGCCAGCAGCTTAGCGCCAGGGATTACAGATACGCAGTATTTT
CDR3aa: CASSLAPGITDTQYF
j_gene: TRBJ2-3
abundance: .
d_gene: .
v_gene: TRBV7-3
len: 15

CDR3nt: TGCGCCAGCAGCTTGGACAGCCCTTCCTACAATGAGCAGTTCTTC
CDR3aa: CASSLDSPSYNEQFF
j_gene: TRBJ2-1
abundance: .
d_gene: .
v_gene: TRBV5-1
len: 15

CDR3nt: TGTGCCAGCAGCTGGGGGACAGGGAGGAACACTGAAGCTTTCTTT
CDR3aa: CASSWGTGRNTEAFF
j_gene: TRBJ1-1
abundance: .
d_gene: TRBD1
v_gene: TRBV7-8
len: 15

CDR3nt: TGTGCCAGCAGTAGACCGGGACAGGGAATATCGACGCAGTATTTT
CDR3aa: CASSRPGQGISTQYF
j_gene: TRBJ2-3
abundance: .
d_gene: TRBD1
v_gene: TRBV27
len: 15

CDR3nt: TGTGCCAGCAGTTCCCCGGTTTCGGGGATAGCAGCTGAAGCTTTCTTT
CDR3aa: CASSSPVSGIAAEAFF
j_gene: TRBJ1-1
abundance: few
d_gene: .
v_gene: TRBV28
len: 16

CDR3nt: TGTGCCAGCAGCTTTAGACAGAGGAGAGATTTCTATGAGCAGTTCTTC
CDR3aa: CASSFRQRRDFYEQFF
j_gene: TRBJ2-1
abundance: .
d_gene: .
v_gene: TRBV13
len: 16

CDR3nt: TGTGCCAGCTCAAGCAGCCAGGGGGACACTGAAGCTTTCTTT
CDR3aa: CASSSSQGDTEAFF
j_gene: TRBJ1-1
abundance: .
d_gene: TRBD1
v_gene: TRBV18
len: 14

CDR3nt: TGTGCCAGCAGCTTAGGGGGCCGAGAGACCCAGTACTTC
CDR3aa: CASSLGGRETQYF
j_gene: TRBJ2-5
abundance: .
d_gene: .
v_gene: TRBV11-2
len: 13

CDR3nt: TGTGCCAGCAGTCGTGGGACAGAAAAAGCTTTCTTT
CDR3aa: CASSRGTEKAFF
j_gene: TRBJ1-1
abundance: .
d_gene: TRBD1
v_gene: TRBV12-3/TRBV12-4
len: 12

CDR3nt: TGTGCCAGCTCGCCTACAGGGGGCGCGAACACCGGGGAGCTGTTTTTT
CDR3aa: CASSPTGGANTGELFF
j_gene: TRBJ2-2
abundance: .
d_gene: TRBD1
v_gene: TRBV18
len: 16

CDR3nt: TGTGCCAGCAGCTTAACGGGGACAGGGGGCGGTAATGAAAAACTGTTTTTT
CDR3aa: CASSLTGTGGGNEKLFF
j_gene: TRBJ1-4
abundance: .
d_gene: TRBD1
v_gene: TRBV7-3
len: 17

CDR3nt: TGTGCCAGCAGTGCCGACAGGGGGAGGACTGAAGCTTTCTTT
CDR3aa: CASSADRGRTEAFF
j_gene: TRBJ1-1
abundance: .
d_gene: TRBD1
v_gene: TRBV28
len: 14

CDR3nt: TGTGCCACCAGGGACAATAACTATGGCTACACCTTC
CDR3aa: CATRDNNYGYTF
j_gene: TRBJ1-2
abundance: once
d_gene: .
v_gene: TRBV27
len: 12

CDR3nt: TGTGCCAGCAGTCGGGGGACTGAAGCTTTCTTT
CDR3aa: CASSRGTEAFF
j_gene: TRBJ1-1
abundance: .
d_gene: .
v_gene: TRBV6-5
len: 11

CDR3nt: TGTGCCAGCAGCCCGAGGGACAGGGTGAACACTGAAGCTTTCTTT
CDR3aa: CASSPRDRVNTEAFF
j_gene: TRBJ1-1
abundance: .
d_gene: TRBD1
v_gene: TRBV9
len: 15

CDR3nt: TGTGCCAGCAGCTTAGATCAACGGGATGAGCAGTTCTTC
CDR3aa: CASSLDQRDEQFF
j_gene: TRBJ2-1
abundance: .
d_gene: .
v_gene: TRBV11-2
len: 13

CDR3nt: TGTGCCAGCAGTTCCCTCTTACGGGAGTCGACAGATACGCAGTATTTT
CDR3aa: CASSSLLRESTDTQYF
j_gene: TRBJ2-3
abundance: .
d_gene: .
v_gene: TRBV28
len: 16

CDR3nt: TGTGCCAGCAGCCCTCGGCTGGGAGGGAATGTTCAGCCCCAGCATTTT
CDR3aa: CASSPRLGGNVQPQHF
j_gene: TRBJ1-5
abundance: .
d_gene: .
v_gene: TRBV3-1/TRBV3-2
len: 16

CDR3nt: TGTGCCATCAGCAAGGACAGGAACACTGAAGCTTTCTTT
CDR3aa: CAISKDRNTEAFF
j_gene: TRBJ1-1
abundance: .
d_gene: .
v_gene: TRBV10-3
len: 13

CDR3nt: TGTGCCAGCAGTGACCACGGGGGTTACGAGCAGTACTTC
CDR3aa: CASSDHGGYEQYF
j_gene: TRBJ2-7
abundance: few
d_gene: .
v_gene: TRBV6-1
len: 13

CDR3nt: TGTGCCAGCAGCGCGGGCGTAGGGAGGACAGATACGCAGTATTTT
CDR3aa: CASSAGVGRTDTQYF
j_gene: TRBJ2-3
abundance: .
d_gene: .
v_gene: TRBV9
len: 15

CDR3nt: TGTGCCAGCAGCCTAACCGGGGATCAGCCCCAGCATTTT
CDR3aa: CASSLTGDQPQHF
j_gene: TRBJ1-5
abundance: .
d_gene: .
v_gene: TRBV3-1/TRBV3-2
len: 13

CDR3nt: TGTGCCAGCAGCCAACGACAGGGACGAGAGACTGAAGCTTTCTTT
CDR3aa: CASSQRQGRETEAFF
j_gene: TRBJ1-1
abundance: .
d_gene: TRBD1
v_gene: TRBV4-2
len: 15

CDR3nt: TGTGCCAGCAGTTACACAGGGGGCCTGGGCAATGAGCAGTTCTTC
CDR3aa: CASSYTGGLGNEQFF
j_gene: TRBJ2-1
abundance: .
d_gene: TRBD1
v_gene: TRBV7-6
len: 15

CDR3nt: TGTGCCAGCAGCTTAGCGGGACTAGCGGGAGACGAGCAGTACTTC
CDR3aa: CASSLAGLAGDEQYF
j_gene: TRBJ2-7
abundance: .
d_gene: TRBD2
v_gene: TRBV5-4
len: 15

CDR3nt: TGTGCCAGCAGCCCAAACAGGGTCGGCGAGCAGTTCTTC
CDR3aa: CASSPNRVGEQFF
j_gene: TRBJ2-1
abundance: .
d_gene: .
v_gene: TRBV7-2
len: 13

CDR3nt: TGTGCCAGCAGCGGGTGGGTGACTAGCGGGGGAGCAGATACGCAGTATTTT
CDR3aa: CASSGWVTSGGADTQYF
j_gene: TRBJ2-3
abundance: .
d_gene: TRBD2
v_gene: TRBV7-9
len: 17